The T cell receptor (beta chain) described here comes from a study of T cells in localized non-small cell lung cancer. Notes on the study in general: Median detection of top 100 tumor clones in adjacent lung was 57 clones. Among blood samples, higher T cell density accompanied longer overall survival.

This clone has just a few counts. The antigen remains undetermined. Sequenced by immunoSEQ multiplex PCR; TCRdb stores in-frame clones only, minus some. Of 1,500 to 2,000 clones in the sample, about 25% were seen once. The CDR3 length is 15 residues. CDR1 MNHGY and CDR2 SAAAGT come from the germline V gene. J gave up 1 base and V 6 bases, and 6 bases lay outside the gene matches. The clonotype comes from a male donor aged 60 or older with stage II lung adenocarcinoma. Sample: normal lung tissue next to the tumor, taken before any cancer treatment. The V and J genes are TRBV6-8 and TRBJ2-7; 10 nucleotides align to TRBD2. CDR3 residues: CASRWTSGQSYEQYF. The CDR3 DNA reads as TGTGCCAGCAGGTGGACTAGCGGACAATCCTACGAGCAGTACTTC.